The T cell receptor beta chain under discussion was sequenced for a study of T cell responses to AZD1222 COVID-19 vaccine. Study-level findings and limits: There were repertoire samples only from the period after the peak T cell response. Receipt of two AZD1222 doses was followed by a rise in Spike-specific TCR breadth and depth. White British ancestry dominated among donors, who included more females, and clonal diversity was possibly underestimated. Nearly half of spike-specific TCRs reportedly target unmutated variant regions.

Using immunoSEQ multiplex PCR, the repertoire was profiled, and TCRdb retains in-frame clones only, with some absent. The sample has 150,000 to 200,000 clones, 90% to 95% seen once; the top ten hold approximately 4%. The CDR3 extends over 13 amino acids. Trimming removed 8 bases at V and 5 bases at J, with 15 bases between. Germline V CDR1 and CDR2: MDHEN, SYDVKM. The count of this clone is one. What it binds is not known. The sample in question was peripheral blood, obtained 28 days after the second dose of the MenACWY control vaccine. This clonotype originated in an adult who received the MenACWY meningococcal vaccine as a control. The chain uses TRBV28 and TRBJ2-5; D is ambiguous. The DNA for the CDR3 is TGTGCCAGCGAGGACCGCCGGTTTGAGACCCAGTACTTC. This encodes CASEDRRFETQYF. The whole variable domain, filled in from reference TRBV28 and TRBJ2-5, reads DVKVTQSSRYLVKRTGEKVFLECVQDMDHENMFWYRQDPGLGLRLIYFSYDVKMKEKGDIPEGYSVSREKKERFSLILESASTNQTSMYLCASEDRRFETQYFGPGTRLLVL.